This entry features one T cell receptor (beta chain) sequence. Its specificity is not known. This record comes from a study of shared clonotypes between healthy human individuals. General study points: The study sampled only blood, and tissue repertoires likely differ. Clonotypes shared by all four donors outscored non-shared clonotypes in generation probability.

V was cut by 2 bases and J by 4 bases, with 12 bases left in between. CDR1 MNHNS and CDR2 SASEGT come from the germline V gene. The CDR3 contains 14 residues. Data came from immunoSEQ multiplex PCR; TCRdb stores just in-frame clones and leaves some out. This sample carries roughly 1.5 million clones, approximately 98% of them seen once, and the ten largest clones take about 0.42%. The chain links TRBV6-1 to TRBJ2-7; D perhaps matches TRBD1 (5 bases). The receptor was derived from a man aged 30-40 years in good health. Sequenced input: naive CD4+ T cells sorted from blood. Subset: CD45RA+ positively selected. CDR3 loop: CASSETIRAYEQYF. For the CDR3, the DNA is TGTGCCAGCAGTGAAACGATCAGGGCTTACGAGCAGTACTTC.